Listed here are 10 T cell receptor beta chains from one sample, sequenced in a study of T-cell reconstitution after alpha-beta-depleted transplantation in children. Unique molecular identifiers were incorporated into the prepared TCRbeta library. Each CDR3 protein is one row after TCRdb ran MiXCR on the PCR reads. The data show a few hundred thousand distinct CDR3 sequences, around 46% seen once. The sequenced sample was PBMCs, obtained before TCRalphabeta/CD19-depleted stem cell transplant. These receptors were obtained from a girl aged 2 to 10 with aplastic anemia, due to receive a stem cell transplant.

The chain uses TRBV7-9 and TRBJ2-3; maybe TRBD1 (6 bases). The CDR3 spans 15 residues. Looked up from germline, CDR1 is SEHNR and CDR2 is FQNEAQ (reference sequence). The germline V and J ends were trimmed by 4 bases and 2 bases, with 13 bases remaining between them. CDR3 protein: CASSSGDVFTDTQYF. As DNA, the CDR3 is TGTGCCAGCAGCTCAGGGGACGTATTCACAGATACGCAGTATTTT.

There are many counts of this clonotype. This rearrangement joins TRBV18 to TRBJ1-4, with unresolved D. CDR1 and CDR2 from the germline V gene are KGHSH and LQKENI. Trimming shortened V by 3 bases and J by 4 bases, and 9 bases separated the two germline ends. This CDR3 spans 14 amino acids. In DNA, the CDR3 is TGTGCCAGCTCACCGCGGACTGTTAATGAAAAACTGTTTTTT. This sequence encodes CASSPRTVNEKLFF. Full variable domain (rest looked up from reference TRBV18 and TRBJ1-4): NAGVMQNPRHLVRRRGQEARLRCSPMKGHSHVYWYRQLPEEGLKFMVYLQKENIIDESGMPKERFSAEFPKEGPSILRIQQVVRGDSAAYFCASSPRTVNEKLFFGSGTQLSVL.

This clonotype was recorded once. At one of its ends the junction is not consistent with the germline gene, which may arise from a read error. This chain links TRBV7-9 with TRBJ1-1; TRBD1 is a possible D gene (5 bases). The CDR3 consists of 11 residues. Germline CDR1 SEHNR, CDR2 FQNEAQ (reference sequence). This CDR3 reads CASSAGPEAFF. For the CDR3, the DNA is TGTGCCAGCAGCGCGGGACCTGAGGCTTTCTTT.

J is TRBJ2-1 and V is TRBV11-1; 11 bases match TRBD2. CDR1 is SGHAT, CDR2 FQDESV, per germline (reference sequence). The CDR3 totals 16 residues. The trim removed 0 bases at V and 6 bases at J, leaving 4 bases unmatched. The CDR3, as DNA: TGTGCCAGCAGCTTAGCAGGTAGCGGGAGGGCCAATGAGCAGTTCTTC. As protein: CASSLAGSGRANEQFF.

This clonotype has a handful of counts. The chain recombines TRBV12-3 or TRBV12-4 with TRBJ2-2; 8 bases match TRBD2. Losses at the gene ends were 3 bases for V and 5 bases for J; bases not matched to a gene: 8. The CDR3 is 16 residues long. CDR3 coding DNA: TGTGCCAGCAGTTTTCCGGGACTAGGTGCAACCGGGGAGCTGTTTTTT. Protein product: CASSFPGLGATGELFF.

CDR3 coding DNA: TGTGCCAGCAGACAGGGGGCAACTAATGAAAAACTGTTTTTT. It is translated as CASRQGATNEKLFF. The chain carries TRBV6-1 and TRBJ1-4; 8 bases fit TRBD1. The junction had 0 bases not matched to a gene; V was cut back by 6 bases and J by 0 bases. Germline V gene sequence: CDR1 MNHNS, CDR2 SASEGT. The CDR3 is 14 residues long.

This clonotype was seen ten or more times. The genes are TRBV7-2 and TRBJ2-5; 11 positions match TRBD2. The CDR3 runs 15 residues. Germline trimming cut 1 base from V and 4 bases from J; bases unmatched to any gene: 2. Per germline, CDR1 SGHTA and CDR2 FQGNSA. CDR3 sequence: CASSLVGTSGETQYF. The DNA for the CDR3 is TGTGCCAGCAGCTTAGTCGGGACTAGCGGAGAGACCCAGTACTTC.

The chain uses TRBV28 and TRBJ1-5, with 9 positions matching TRBD1. Germline V CDR1 and CDR2: MDHEN, SYDVKM. The V gene end was trimmed by 6 bases and the J gene end by 2 bases; junction bases not matched to a gene: 14. The CDR3 totals 18 residues. The CDR3 DNA is TGTGCCAGCAGCACCAATACAGGGGGCGCATGGGGCAATCAGCCCCAGCATTTT. Protein sequence: CASSTNTGGAWGNQPQHF.

This clonotype has just a few counts. The chain uses TRBV5-1 and TRBJ2-3; D is uncertain. The CDR3 covers 13 residues. Germline V lookup: CDR1 SGHRS, CDR2 YFSETQ. V was trimmed by 4 bases and J by 3 bases, leaving 9 bases between them. The CDR3 loop reads CASSGSITDTQYF. The CDR3, as DNA: TGCGCCAGCAGCGGGTCTATTACAGATACGCAGTATTTT. Full variable domain (outside the CDR3, taken from reference TRBV5-1 and TRBJ2-3): KAGVTQTPRYLIKTRGQQVTLSCSPISGHRSVSWYQQTPGQGLQFLFEYFSETQRNKGNFPGRFSGRQFSNSRSEMNVSTLELGDSALYLCASSGSITDTQYFGPGTRLTVL.

The V gene is TRBV20-1, the J gene TRBJ2-4; D gene unclear. This CDR3 comprises 14 residues. The germline V and J ends were trimmed by 2 bases and 0 bases, with 8 bases remaining between them. Germline V gene lookup returns CDR1 DFQATT and CDR2 SNEGSKA (reference sequence). In DNA form, the CDR3 reads TGCAGTGCTAGAACCCCCTTAGCCAAAAACATTCAGTACTTC. This codes for CSARTPLAKNIQYF.